This TCR beta chain emerged from a study of T cells in Graves' hyperthyroidism and ophthalmopathy. Trimming took off 1 base at V and 7 bases at J, with 8 bases between the two ends. The V gene's germline CDR1 is LNHNV and CDR2 YYDKDF (reference sequence). CDR3 length: 14 amino acids. RNA transcripts served as the template for amplifying TCR beta CDR3 regions. The HTBI primer set drove a first-round RT-PCR of the TCR CDR3. MiXCR, applied by TCRdb to the multiplex PCR reads, yields one record per CDR3 protein. The data show around 350,000 distinct CDR3 sequences, 20% to 25% seen once. Sequencing was done on a sample of blood. The chain is built from TRBV15 and TRBJ1-6; D is perhaps TRBD1 (6 bases). This clonotype was obtained from a man over 45 with Graves' hyperthyroidism. CDR3 residues: CATSRVTGNSPLHF. The DNA of the CDR3 is TGTGCCACCAGCAGAGTTACAGGGAATTCACCCCTCCACTTT.